This entry lists 29 T cell receptor beta chains sequenced from one sample in a study of spatial heterogeneity in lung cancer. In TCRdb, the 5' RACE reads were re-called with MiXCR into one record per CDR3 protein. The repertoire includes fewer than 25,000 distinct CDR3 sequences, around 9.7% of them detected once, and roughly 20% sits in the top ten. As to time point: blood at routine non-recurrence follow-up after resection. The source was PBMCs, collected at follow-up. The origin of the receptors is a male donor with early-stage non-small cell lung cancer.

This clonotype was found a few times. This chain connects TRBV7-9 to TRBJ1-2, with D possibly TRBD1 on 6 matching bases. The CDR3 spans 12 residues. Per germline, CDR1 SEHNR and CDR2 FQNEAQ (reference sequence). Trimming stripped 2 bases from V and 10 bases from J, with 11 bases between. The CDR3 is CASSLRGEDYTF. DNA for the CDR3: TGTGCCAGCAGCTTAAGGGGGGAGGACTACACCTTC.

This clonotype was counted between two and nine times. The chain joins TRBV5-1 to TRBJ1-4; no reliable D call. The V gene lost 0 bases and the J gene lost 8 bases, with 8 bases spanning the gap. CDR1 is SGHRS, CDR2 YFSETQ, per germline. The CDR3 totals 13 residues. This CDR3 is CASSLALGEKLFF. The CDR3 DNA follows: TGCGCCAGCAGCTTGGCGCTCGGCGAAAAACTGTTTTTT.

This clonotype is termed medium-sized. The junction shows a germline mismatch at one end, possibly a read error. The gene calls are TRBV2 and TRBJ2-7; D is unclear. CDR3 length: 14 amino acids. CDR1 SNHLY and CDR2 FYNNEI come from the germline V gene. Here the CDR3 DNA reads TGTGCCAGCAGCGAAGGCGGCCGCTCCTACGAGCAGTACTTC. Translation: CASSEGGRSYEQYF.

V and J are TRBV7-9 and TRBJ2-1, with D perhaps assigned TRBD1 or TRBD2 (5 bases each). With 1 base removed from V and 5 bases from J, the gap between germline ends came to 12 bases. In germline, CDR1 is SEHNR, CDR2 FQNEAQ (reference sequence). This CDR3 has 15 residues. The CDR3 region is CASSLGGYSHNEQFF. The DNA of the CDR3 is TGTGCCAGCAGCTTAGGGGGGTACAGCCACAATGAGCAGTTCTTC.

The chain couples TRBV11-2 to TRBJ2-2, with a possible D match to TRBD1 (5 bases). The V gene's germline CDR1 is SGHAT and CDR2 FQNNGV. V lost 7 bases to trimming and J lost 0 bases, with 12 bases between them. The CDR3 extends over 15 amino acids. CDR3 loop: CASNSAGTNTGELFF. For the CDR3, the DNA is TGTGCCAGCAATTCGGCAGGGACGAACACCGGGGAGCTGTTTTTT. Supplemented by reference TRBV11-2 and TRBJ2-2, the full variable domain reads EAGVAQSPRYKIIEKRQSVAFWCNPISGHATLYWYQQILGQGPKLLIQFQNNGVVDDSQLPKDRFSAERLKGVDSTLKIQPAKLEDSAVYLCASNSAGTNTGELFFGEGSRLTVL.

This clonotype came up many times. The chain links TRBV20-1 to TRBJ1-1; 12 nucleotides align to TRBD1. The CDR3 totals 13 residues. From germline, CDR1 is DFQATT and CDR2 SNEGSKA (reference sequence). The CDR3 spells CRGQGARGTEAFF. In DNA form, the CDR3 reads TGCAGGGGACAGGGGGCGCGAGGTACTGAAGCTTTCTTT.

This clonotype was recorded many times. The rearrangement links TRBV3-1 to TRBJ1-2; 7 nucleotides match TRBD1. CDR1 LGHDT and CDR2 YNNKEL come from the germline V gene (reference sequence). The length of the CDR3 is 18 residues. After removal of 1 base from V and 3 bases from J, the junction contained 14 bases not matched to a gene. CDR3 residues: CASSQVTRGTAKDYGYTF. The CDR3, as DNA: TGTGCCAGCAGCCAAGTAACGAGGGGGACAGCCAAGGACTATGGCTACACCTTC.

V is TRBV7-2 and J is TRBJ2-7; TRBD2 agrees at 10 bases. J gave up 2 bases and V 5 bases, and 6 bases lay outside the gene matches. Germline-derived CDR1 and CDR2 are SGHTA and FQGNSA. The CDR3 is 15 residues long. The CDR3 nucleotides read TGTGCCAGCAGCCCCCGACTAGCGGGTACCTACGAGCAGTACTTC. Amino acids: CASSPRLAGTYEQYF.

This clonotype was found a few times. The chain uses TRBV20-1 and TRBJ2-7; possible D gene TRBD2, 6 bases. CDR3 length: 12 residues. The germline CDR1 and CDR2 sequences are DFQATT and SNEGSKA (reference sequence). The ends were cut back, 7 bases at V and 0 bases at J, with 10 bases in the middle. In DNA, the CDR3 is TGCAGTGTAGCGGACCTCTCCTACGAGCAGTACTTC. Translating it yields CSVADLSYEQYF.

The chain has TRBV7-2 and TRBJ1-5, with 8 bases identical to TRBD1. Germline loops: CDR1 SGHTA, CDR2 FQGNSA. The CDR3 has 15 residues. Trimming removed 5 bases from V and 4 bases from J; junction bases left unmatched: 7. This chain's CDR3 is CASSPRTGSNQPQHF. The CDR3 DNA reads TGTGCCAGCAGCCCACGGACAGGGTCGAATCAGCCCCAGCATTTT. The full variable domain, in which reference TRBV7-2 and TRBJ1-5 provide the parts outside the CDR3, is GAGVSQSPSNKVTEKGKDVELRCDPISGHTALYWYRQSLGQGLEFLIYFQGNSAPDKSGLPSDRFSAERTGGSVSTLTIQRTQQEDSAVYLCASSPRTGSNQPQHFGDGTRLSIL.

At least ten counts were recorded for this clonotype. The V gene is TRBV18, the J gene TRBJ2-6, with a possible D match to TRBD1 (5 bases). CDR1 and CDR2 from the germline V gene are KGHSH and LQKENI. CDR3 length: 15 amino acids. Trimming cost V 3 bases and J 4 bases, with 10 bases left between them. The CDR3 DNA reads TGTGCCAGCTCACCTTCTGGGGCCGGGGCCAACGTCCTGACTTTC. Residues: CASSPSGAGANVLTF.

This clonotype appeared many times. The chain has TRBV4-3 and TRBJ2-7; no reliable D call. V dropped 0 bases and J dropped 7 bases, with 13 bases sitting between them. The CDR3 spans 14 residues. The germline CDR1 and CDR2 sequences are LGHNA and YSLEER. CDR3 sequence (DNA): TGCGCCAGCAGCCAAGATGCAGCTACGCAAGAGCAGTACTTC. It is translated as CASSQDAATQEQYF.

This clonotype was picked up a small number of times. The chain combines TRBV7-9 with TRBJ2-3; 8 bases line up with TRBD2. This CDR3 contains 15 residues. CDR1 is SEHNR, CDR2 FQNEAQ, per germline (reference sequence). Trimming took 5 bases from V and 3 from J; bases not matched to a gene: 7. CDR3 sequence reads: CASSRSGGVTDTQYF. The CDR3 nucleotides are TGTGCCAGCAGCCGCAGCGGGGGTGTAACAGATACGCAGTATTTT. The variable domain in full, with the rest retrieved from reference TRBV7-9 and TRBJ2-3, is DTGVSQNPRHKITKRGQNVTFRCDPISEHNRLYWYRQTLGQGPEFLTYFQNEAQLEKSRLLSDRFSAERPKGSFSTLEIQRTEQGDSAMYLCASSRSGGVTDTQYFGPGTRLTVL.

Concerning this clonotype: Given a much more abundant clone one base away, this may be a read error. The chain links TRBV7-6 to TRBJ1-3; D gene ambiguous. This CDR3 is 14 amino acids long. Germline CDR1 SGHVS, CDR2 FNYEAQ. CDR3 DNA sequence: TGTGTCAGCACCTCATTTAGCCCTGGAAACACCATATATTTT. Its translation is CVSTSFSPGNTIYF.

The V and J genes are TRBV15 and TRBJ1-1, with 7 bases identical to TRBD1. After removal of 7 bases from V and 1 base from J, the junction contained 6 bases not matched to a gene. The CDR3 extends over 14 amino acids. CDR1 and CDR2 (germline): LNHNV, YYDKDF (reference sequence). The CDR3 here is CATTRDRSNTEAFF. As DNA, the CDR3 is TGTGCCACCACCAGGGACAGATCGAACACTGAAGCTTTCTTT.

This clonotype is labeled medium-sized. The chain is built from TRBV10-3 and TRBJ2-3; 11 bases are a match to TRBD2. This CDR3 region has 17 residues. Germline CDR1 reads ENHRY; CDR2 reads SYGVKD. Unmatched junction bases numbered 7, after V lost 4 bases and J lost 1 base. The DNA for the CDR3 is TGTGCCATCAGTGGGGGCACTAGCGGGGGCCGCACAGATACGCAGTATTTT. It yields the protein CAISGGTSGGRTDTQYF.

This clonotype was seen repeatedly, ten times or more. The V and J genes are TRBV29-1 and TRBJ2-7, with TRBD1 as a possible D gene (6 bases). The germline gives CDR1 SQVTM, CDR2 ANQGSEA. The CDR3 spans 12 residues. Deletions cut 1 base from V and 4 bases from J, with 8 bases between. CDR3 DNA: TGCAGCGTTGAAGTCAGGGGATACGAGCAGTACTTC. Protein sequence: CSVEVRGYEQYF.

The chain has TRBV6-5 and TRBJ1-1; no reliable D call. Trimming pared 6 bases from V and 2 bases from J, leaving 10 bases between. CDR3 length: 13 amino acids. The germline CDR1 and CDR2 sequences are MNHEY and SVGAGI. In DNA form, the CDR3 reads TGTGCCAGCAGCAGGAGGGCCAACACTGAAGCTTTCTTT. It codes for CASSRRANTEAFF.

This clonotype has only a few counts. This chain joins TRBV6-4 and TRBJ2-2; the D is unclear. This CDR3 region has 14 residues. V lost 3 bases, J lost 4 bases, and 9 bases lay in between. Germline-derived CDR1 and CDR2 are MRHNA and SNTAGT. CDR3 amino acids: CASSEVESTGELFF. CDR3 in DNA: TGTGCCAGCAGTGAGGTTGAGTCCACCGGGGAGCTGTTTTTT.

This clonotype has ten or more counts. The chain joins TRBV7-9 to TRBJ2-3; D is possibly TRBD2 (5 bases). The germline V and J ends were trimmed by 1 base and 6 bases, with 8 bases remaining between them. The CDR3 is 13 amino acids. CDR1 is SEHNR and CDR2 is FQNEAQ in the germline V gene (reference sequence). Here the CDR3 reads CASSLVGEDTQYF. Here the CDR3 DNA reads TGTGCCAGCAGCTTAGTCGGGGAGGATACGCAGTATTTT. The full variable domain, with the rest looked up from reference TRBV7-9 and TRBJ2-3, is DTGVSQNPRHKITKRGQNVTFRCDPISEHNRLYWYRQTLGQGPEFLTYFQNEAQLEKSRLLSDRFSAERPKGSFSTLEIQRTEQGDSAMYLCASSLVGEDTQYFGPGTRLTVL.

This chain links TRBV29-1 with TRBJ1-2; D gene uncertain. The germline V gene has CDR1 SQVTM and CDR2 ANQGSEA. This CDR3 is built from 11 residues. The V and J ends lost 3 bases and 7 bases respectively, with 9 bases between them. The CDR3 nucleotides read TGCAGCGTTGACTCAAGCGGTGGCTACACCTTC. It is translated as CSVDSSGGYTF.

The chain joins TRBV7-8 to TRBJ2-1; TRBD1 aligns across 12 bases. This CDR3 contains 17 residues. The V gene end was trimmed by 0 bases and the J gene end by 8 bases; junction bases not matched to a gene: 8. Germline assignment: CDR1 SGHVS and CDR2 FQNEAQ. CDR3 amino acids: CASSLAIGTGGRHEQFF. The DNA of the CDR3 is TGTGCCAGCAGCTTAGCGATCGGGACAGGGGGCCGTCATGAGCAGTTCTTC. The whole variable domain, remainder taken from reference TRBV7-8 and TRBJ2-1, is GAGVSQSPRYKVAKRGQDVALRCDPISGHVSLFWYQQALGQGPEFLTYFQNEAQLDKSGLPSDRFFAERPEGSVSTLKIQRTQQEDSAVYLCASSLAIGTGGRHEQFFGPGTRLTVL.

This clonotype has a count of ten or more. J is TRBJ2-7 and V is TRBV28; 8 positions agree with TRBD1. With V trimmed by 6 bases and J by 3 bases, 4 bases remained unmatched. The CDR3 runs to 13 residues. In germline, CDR1 is MDHEN, CDR2 SYDVKM. The CDR3 DNA sequence: TGTGCCAGCAGCCGGGGACAGGTCTACGAGCAGTACTTC. Translated: CASSRGQVYEQYF.

There are many counts of this clonotype. The rearrangement uses TRBV2 and TRBJ2-5; no reliable D call. There are 13 residues in the CDR3. Germline V gene data show CDR1 as SNHLY and CDR2 as FYNNEI. V lost 3 bases, J lost 7 bases, and 12 bases lay in between. CDR3 sequence (DNA): TGTGCCAGCAGTGAGGGCCAGATGCGGACCCAGTACTTC. This translates into CASSEGQMRTQYF.

The sample holds a few counts of this clonotype. CDR3 sequence (DNA): TGTGCCAGCAGCTTAGACAGCTCCTACGAGCAGTACTTC. This encodes CASSLDSSYEQYF. V usage is TRBV7-9 and J usage is TRBJ2-7; D is undetermined. Germline lookup yields CDR1 SEHNR and CDR2 FQNEAQ (reference sequence). The CDR3 has 13 residues. Deletions cut 1 base from V and 0 bases from J, with 4 bases between.

The table lists this clonotype with a few counts. J is TRBJ1-2 and V is TRBV29-1; 7 bases line up with TRBD1. There are 13 residues in the CDR3. Germline V gives CDR1 SQVTM, CDR2 ANQGSEA. Trimming removed 7 bases from V and 0 bases from J; junction bases left unmatched: 5. The CDR3 sequence is CSAAGTANYGYTF. The CDR3 region has the DNA TGCAGCGCAGCCGGGACAGCTAACTATGGCTACACCTTC.

Many counts were recorded for this clonotype. J is TRBJ1-1 and V is TRBV5-1; TRBD1 matches at 7 bases. Germline-derived CDR1 and CDR2 are SGHRS and YFSETQ. The ends lost 0 bases at V and 2 bases at J; junction bases unmatched: 1. CDR3 length equals 14 residues. The CDR3 DNA reads TGCGCCAGCAGCTTGGAGGGGGCCAACACTGAAGCTTTCTTT. Translating it yields CASSLEGANTEAFF. The entire variable domain, with the rest obtained from reference TRBV5-1 and TRBJ1-1, is as follows: KAGVTQTPRYLIKTRGQQVTLSCSPISGHRSVSWYQQTPGQGLQFLFEYFSETQRNKGNFPGRFSGRQFSNSRSEMNVSTLELGDSALYLCASSLEGANTEAFFGQGTRLTVV.

This clonotype was seen more than once but under ten times. The CDR3 nucleotides are TGTGCCAGCCACAGAGATACGCAGTATTTT. This translates into CASHRDTQYF. V usage is TRBV7-9 and J usage is TRBJ2-3; D gene unclear. V dropped 8 bases and J dropped 5 bases, with 5 bases sitting between them. There are 10 residues in the CDR3. Germline loops: CDR1 SEHNR, CDR2 FQNEAQ (reference sequence).

This chain links TRBV5-4 with TRBJ2-2; D remains unclear. CDR1 is SGHNT, CDR2 YYREEE, per germline (reference sequence). The CDR3 totals 16 residues. V lost 0 bases and J lost 3, with 12 bases in between. The CDR3 loop reads CASSLAKSSDTGELFF. Here the CDR3 DNA reads TGTGCCAGCAGCTTGGCGAAATCGAGTGACACCGGGGAGCTGTTTTTT.